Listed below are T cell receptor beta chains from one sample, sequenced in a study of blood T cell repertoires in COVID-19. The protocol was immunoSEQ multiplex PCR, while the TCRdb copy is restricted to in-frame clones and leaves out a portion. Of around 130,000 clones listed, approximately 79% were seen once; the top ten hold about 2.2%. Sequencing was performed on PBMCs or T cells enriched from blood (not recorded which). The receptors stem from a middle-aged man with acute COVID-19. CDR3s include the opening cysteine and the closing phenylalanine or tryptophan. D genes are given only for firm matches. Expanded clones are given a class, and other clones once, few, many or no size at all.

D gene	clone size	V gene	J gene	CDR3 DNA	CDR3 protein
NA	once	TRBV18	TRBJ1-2	TGTGCCAGCTCACGCGATAAACCGGGGAACTATGGCTACACCTTC	CASSRDKPGNYGYTF
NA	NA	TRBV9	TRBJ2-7	TGTGCCAGCAGCGTAGTTCCAGATTCCTACGAGCAGTACTTC	CASSVVPDSYEQYF
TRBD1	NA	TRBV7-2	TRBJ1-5	TGTGCCAGCAGCTCCGGACAGGCCCAGCCCCAGCATTTT	CASSSGQAQPQHF
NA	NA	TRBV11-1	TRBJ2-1	TGTGCCAGCAGCTTAGAGGACAGCTCCTACAATGAGCAGTTCTTC	CASSLEDSSYNEQFF
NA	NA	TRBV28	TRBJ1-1	TGTGCCAGCAGTCCCTTCAGTCCCTCGGGGGAAACTGAAGCTTTCTTT	CASSPFSPSGETEAFF
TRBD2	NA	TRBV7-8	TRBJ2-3	TGTGCCAGCAGCTTAGCGGGGGGCAAGCGGGGGATCACAGATACGCAGTATTTT	CASSLAGGKRGITDTQYF
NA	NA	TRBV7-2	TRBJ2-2	TGTGCCAGCAGCCCCTCTCTCGGGGCCGGGGAGCTGTTTTTT	CASSPSLGAGELFF
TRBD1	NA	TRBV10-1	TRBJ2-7	TGCGCCAGCAGTGAGTCCTCGACAGGGCGGGTGTACTTC	CASSESSTGRVYF
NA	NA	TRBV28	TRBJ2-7	TGTGCCAGCAGTCGCGGCGGGCCCTACGAGCAGTACTTC	CASSRGGPYEQYF
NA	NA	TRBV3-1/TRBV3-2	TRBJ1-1	TGTGCCAGCACCTCCTCTACAGGGAAACCAAAGAACACTGAAGCTTTCTTT	CASTSSTGKPKNTEAFF
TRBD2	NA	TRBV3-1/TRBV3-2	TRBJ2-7	TGTGCCAGCAGCCAGGGGGGGGTTACCTACGAGCAGTACTTC	CASSQGGVTYEQYF
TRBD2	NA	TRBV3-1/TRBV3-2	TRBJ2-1	TGTGCCAGCAGCTTGGGGCTAGCGGGGGGATACAATGAGCAGTTCTTC	CASSLGLAGGYNEQFF
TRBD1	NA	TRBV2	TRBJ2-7	TGTGCCAGCAGTGAACAGACAGGGCGCTACGAGCAGTACTTC	CASSEQTGRYEQYF
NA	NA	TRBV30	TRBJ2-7	TGTGCCTGGAGTGTACATGGGGGGGCGCTGGAGCAGTACTTC	CAWSVHGGALEQYF
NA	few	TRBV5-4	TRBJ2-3	TGTGCCAGCAGCCCGGAAGGGCGGGGCACAGATACGCAGTATTTT	CASSPEGRGTDTQYF
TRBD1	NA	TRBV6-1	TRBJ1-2	TGTGCCAGCACTGAAATGGGGGCAGGGGGGTATGGCTACACCTTC	CASTEMGAGGYGYTF
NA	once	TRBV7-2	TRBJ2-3	TGTGCCAGCAGCCAGGGGATTTCCCAGCGCCAAGATACGCAGTATTTT	CASSQGISQRQDTQYF
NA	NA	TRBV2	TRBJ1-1	TGTGCCAGCATCCCCGGCGGGGGGGGCTGGACTGAAGCTTTCTTT	CASIPGGGGWTEAFF
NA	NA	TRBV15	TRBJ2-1	TGTGCCACCAGCCGCGGGATAAACCTGTTCTTC	CATSRGINLFF
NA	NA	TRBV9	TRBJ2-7	TGTGCCAGCAGCCCATGGTCCGGGAGAGGAGACGAGCAGTACTTC	CASSPWSGRGDEQYF
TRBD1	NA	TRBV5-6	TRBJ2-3	TGTGCCAGCAGCAAGGACAGGGTTCGACCAGATACGCAGTATTTT	CASSKDRVRPDTQYF
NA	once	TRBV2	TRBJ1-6	TGTGCCAGCAGTGAAGAAGAAGGAGGACTCCTCCACTTT	CASSEEEGGLLHF
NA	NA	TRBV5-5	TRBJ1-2	TGTGCCAGCAGCTTGGGGGGCCTTAATAACTATGGCTACACCTTC	CASSLGGLNNYGYTF
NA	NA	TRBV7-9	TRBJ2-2	TGTGCCAGCAGCCCACTAGGGCAAGGGGAGCTGTTTTTT	CASSPLGQGELFF
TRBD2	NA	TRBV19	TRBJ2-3	TGTGCCAGTAGTGCCCCGGGACTAGCCAGACACACTACGCAGTATTTT	CASSAPGLARHTTQYF
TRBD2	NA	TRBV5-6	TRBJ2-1	TGTGCCAGCAGCTCTCGGACTAGCGGGAGTTATGAGCAGTTCTTC	CASSSRTSGSYEQFF
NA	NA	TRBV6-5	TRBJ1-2	TGTGCCAGCAGACGCCCGACAAGCAGCTATGGCTACACCTTC	CASRRPTSSYGYTF
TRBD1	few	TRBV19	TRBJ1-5	TGTGCCAGTTTTTCAGGGGGTCAGCCCCAGCATTTT	CASFSGGQPQHF
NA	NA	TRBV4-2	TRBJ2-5	TGTGCCAGCAGCCATCCGACAGGTAAGGAAGAGACCCAGTACTTC	CASSHPTGKEETQYF
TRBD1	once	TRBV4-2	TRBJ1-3	TGTGCCAGCAGCCCACAGGGGGCGCATGGTGGAAACACCATATATTTT	CASSPQGAHGGNTIYF
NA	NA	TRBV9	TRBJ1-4	TGTGCCAGCAGCGTGCAGGAAGATAATGAAAAACTGTTTTTT	CASSVQEDNEKLFF
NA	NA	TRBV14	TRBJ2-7	TGTGCCAGCAGCCAACTACGGGTCCCCTACGAGCAGTACTTC	CASSQLRVPYEQYF
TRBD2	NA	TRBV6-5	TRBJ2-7	TGTGCCAGCAGTTACTCGGCTAGCGGGGGCTACGAGCAGTACTTC	CASSYSASGGYEQYF
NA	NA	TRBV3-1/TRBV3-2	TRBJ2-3	TGTGCCAGCAGCCAACTGACAGATACGCAGTATTTT	CASSQLTDTQYF
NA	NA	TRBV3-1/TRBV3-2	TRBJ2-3	TGTGCCAGCAGCCAAATGTCTAGCGGCACAGATACGCAGTATTTT	CASSQMSSGTDTQYF
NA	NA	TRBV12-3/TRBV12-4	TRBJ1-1	TGTGCCAGCAGGTGGACAGTGAACACTGAAGCTTTCTTT	CASRWTVNTEAFF
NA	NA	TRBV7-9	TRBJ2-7	TGTGCCAGCAGCCCCGAGCCCTACTACGAGCAGTACTTC	CASSPEPYYEQYF
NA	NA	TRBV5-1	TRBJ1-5	TGCGCCAGCAGCTTGTTCCTCGGGCAGCCCCAGCATTTT	CASSLFLGQPQHF
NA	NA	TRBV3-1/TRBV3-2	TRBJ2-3	TGTGCCAGCAGCCAAGGCGTGGATACGCAGTATTTT	CASSQGVDTQYF
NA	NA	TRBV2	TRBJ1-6	TGTGCCAGCTTCGGGGAAAATTCACCCCTCCACTTT	CASFGENSPLHF
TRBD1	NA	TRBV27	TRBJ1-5	TGTGCCAGCACCCCGACAGGGGGCGTGGGAACCCAGCATTTT	CASTPTGGVGTQHF
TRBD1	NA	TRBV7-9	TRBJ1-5	TGTGCCAGCAGCCAAGGAGACAGGGCCCATCAGCCCCAGCATTTT	CASSQGDRAHQPQHF
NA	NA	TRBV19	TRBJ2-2	TGTGCCAGTAGTATAGCAGGGAAATTTACCGGGGAGCTGTTTTTT	CASSIAGKFTGELFF
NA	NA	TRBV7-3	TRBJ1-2	TGTGCCAGCAGCGCCCTTGGGGGGTATGGCTACACCTTC	CASSALGGYGYTF
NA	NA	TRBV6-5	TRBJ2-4	TGTGCCAGCATCTCCACGTGGGCGACAAACATTCAGTACTTC	CASISTWATNIQYF
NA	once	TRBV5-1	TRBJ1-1	TGCGCCAGCAGCCCCCTTCCAGGGGAAAAAGCTGAAGCTTTCTTT	CASSPLPGEKAEAFF
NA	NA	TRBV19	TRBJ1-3	TGTGCCAGTACTCCGGGGGGTAGAGGATCGCGCAACACCATATATTTT	CASTPGGRGSRNTIYF
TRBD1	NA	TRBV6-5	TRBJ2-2	TGTGCCAGCAGTTGGGGACAGAAGAACACCGGGGAGCTGTTTTTT	CASSWGQKNTGELFF
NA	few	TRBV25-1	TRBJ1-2	TGTGCCAGCAGTGGGGGCGGCAGCTACAACTATGGCTACACCTTC	CASSGGGSYNYGYTF
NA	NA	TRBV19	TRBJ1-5	TGTGCCAGTAGAACAGTAAATCAGCCCCAGCATTTT	CASRTVNQPQHF
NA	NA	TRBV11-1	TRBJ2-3	TGTGCCAGCAGCTCTCCCGGGACAAGGAATACGCAGTATTTT	CASSSPGTRNTQYF
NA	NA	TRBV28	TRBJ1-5	TGTGCCAGCAGTATAACAGGGCAGCCCCAGCATTTT	CASSITGQPQHF
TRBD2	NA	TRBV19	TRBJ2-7	TGTGCCAGTAGTGTCCATGGAACTAGCGGGTCCTACGAGCAGTACTTC	CASSVHGTSGSYEQYF
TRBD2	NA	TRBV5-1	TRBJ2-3	TGCGCCAGCAGCAGCAGACTAGCGCAAAGCACAGATACGCAGTATTTT	CASSSRLAQSTDTQYF
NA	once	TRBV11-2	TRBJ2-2	TGTGCCAGCAGCTTAGATGAGGCAAGGTATACCGGGGAGCTGTTTTTT	CASSLDEARYTGELFF
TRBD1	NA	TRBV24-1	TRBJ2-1	TGTGCCACCAGTGGGGACAGGGGGAATGAGCAGTTCTTC	CATSGDRGNEQFF